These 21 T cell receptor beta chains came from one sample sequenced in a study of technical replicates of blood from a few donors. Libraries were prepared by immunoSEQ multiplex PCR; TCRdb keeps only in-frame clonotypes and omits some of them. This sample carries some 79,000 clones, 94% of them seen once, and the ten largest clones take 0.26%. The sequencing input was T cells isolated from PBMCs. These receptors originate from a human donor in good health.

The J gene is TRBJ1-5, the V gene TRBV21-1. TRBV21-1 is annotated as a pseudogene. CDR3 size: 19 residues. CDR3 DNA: TGTGCCAGCAGCAAAGTCGAGCCGGTCTACCCGATGGGCAATCAGCCCCAGCATTTT. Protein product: CASSKVEPVYPMGNQPQHF.

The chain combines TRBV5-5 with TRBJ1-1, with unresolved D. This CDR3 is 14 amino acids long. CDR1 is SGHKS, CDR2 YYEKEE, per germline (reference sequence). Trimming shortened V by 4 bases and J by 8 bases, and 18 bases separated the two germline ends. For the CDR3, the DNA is TGTGCCAGCAGCCCATCCGTGAGGGAAACCGAAGCTTTCTTT. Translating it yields CASSPSVRETEAFF.

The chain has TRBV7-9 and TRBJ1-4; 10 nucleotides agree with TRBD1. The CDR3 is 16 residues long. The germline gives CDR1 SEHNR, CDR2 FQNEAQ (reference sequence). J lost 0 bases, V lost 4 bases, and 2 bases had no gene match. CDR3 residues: CASSSGQGATNEKLFF. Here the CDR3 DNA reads TGTGCCAGCAGCTCCGGACAGGGGGCAACTAATGAAAAACTGTTTTTT.

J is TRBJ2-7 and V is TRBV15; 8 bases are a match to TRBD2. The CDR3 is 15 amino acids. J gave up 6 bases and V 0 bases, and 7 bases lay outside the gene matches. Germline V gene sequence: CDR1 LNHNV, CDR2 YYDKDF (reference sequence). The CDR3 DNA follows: TGTGCCACCAGCAGAGAGCTCTTCGCGGGAGGCGAGCAGTACTTC. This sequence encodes CATSRELFAGGEQYF.

The CDR3, as DNA: TGTGCCTGGGGCTCCGACAGCTATGGCTACACCTTC. Amino acids: CAWGSDSYGYTF. This chain links TRBV30 with TRBJ1-2; D may be TRBD1 (5 bases). This CDR3 has 12 residues. Trimming removed 5 bases at V and 4 bases at J, with 11 bases between. Germline V CDR1 and CDR2: GTSNPN, SVGIG (reference sequence).

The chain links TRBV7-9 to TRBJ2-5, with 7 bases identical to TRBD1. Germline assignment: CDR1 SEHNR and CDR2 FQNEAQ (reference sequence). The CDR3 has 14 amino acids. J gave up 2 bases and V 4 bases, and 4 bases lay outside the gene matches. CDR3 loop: CASSSTGLQETQYF. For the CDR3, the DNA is TGTGCCAGCAGCTCGACAGGGCTACAAGAGACCCAGTACTTC.

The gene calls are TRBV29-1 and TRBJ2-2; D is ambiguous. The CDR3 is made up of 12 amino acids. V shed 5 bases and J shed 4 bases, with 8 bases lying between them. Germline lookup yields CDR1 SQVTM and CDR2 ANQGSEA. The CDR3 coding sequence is TGCAGCGTTCTCCTCCCCACCGGGGAGCTGTTTTTT. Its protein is CSVLLPTGELFF.

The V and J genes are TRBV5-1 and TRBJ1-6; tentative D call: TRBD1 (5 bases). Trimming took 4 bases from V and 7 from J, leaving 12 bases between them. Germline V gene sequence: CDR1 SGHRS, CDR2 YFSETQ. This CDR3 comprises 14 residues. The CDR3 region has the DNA TGCGCCAGCAGCCAGGAAGACAGAAATTCACCCCTCCACTTT. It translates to CASSQEDRNSPLHF.

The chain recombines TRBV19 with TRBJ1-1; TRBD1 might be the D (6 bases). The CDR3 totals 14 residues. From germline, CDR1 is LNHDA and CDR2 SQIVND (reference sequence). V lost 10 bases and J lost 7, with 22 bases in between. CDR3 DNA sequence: TGTGCCACTGTACAAACGAGGGGGAAAAGTGAAGCTTTCTTT. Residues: CATVQTRGKSEAFF.

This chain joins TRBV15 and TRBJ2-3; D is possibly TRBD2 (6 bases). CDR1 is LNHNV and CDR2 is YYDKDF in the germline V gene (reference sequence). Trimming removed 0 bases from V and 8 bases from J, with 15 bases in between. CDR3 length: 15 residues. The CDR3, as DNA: TGTGCCACCAGCAGAGATAGGGCGGGGCTTCCTACGCAGTATTTT. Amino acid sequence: CATSRDRAGLPTQYF.

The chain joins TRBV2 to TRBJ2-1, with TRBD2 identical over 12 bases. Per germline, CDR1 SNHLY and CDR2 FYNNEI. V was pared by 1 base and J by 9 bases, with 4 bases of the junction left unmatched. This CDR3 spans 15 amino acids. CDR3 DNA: TGTGCCAGCAGTGAAGGAACTAGCGGGAGGACTGAGCAGTTCTTC. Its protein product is CASSEGTSGRTEQFF.

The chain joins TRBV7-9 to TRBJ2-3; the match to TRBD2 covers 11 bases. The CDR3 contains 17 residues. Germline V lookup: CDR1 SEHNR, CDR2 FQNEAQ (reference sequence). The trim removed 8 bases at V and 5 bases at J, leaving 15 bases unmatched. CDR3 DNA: TGTGCCAGCCCTAACCCCACTAGCGGGGGAGGTGGAGATACGCAGTATTTT. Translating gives CASPNPTSGGGGDTQYF.

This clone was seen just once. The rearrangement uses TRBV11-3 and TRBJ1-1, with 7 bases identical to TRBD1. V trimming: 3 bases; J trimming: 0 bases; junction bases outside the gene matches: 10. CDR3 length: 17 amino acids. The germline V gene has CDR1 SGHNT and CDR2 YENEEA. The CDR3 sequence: CASSFWDSSSMNTEAFF. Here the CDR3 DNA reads TGTGCCAGCAGCTTTTGGGACAGCAGCTCAATGAACACTGAAGCTTTCTTT.

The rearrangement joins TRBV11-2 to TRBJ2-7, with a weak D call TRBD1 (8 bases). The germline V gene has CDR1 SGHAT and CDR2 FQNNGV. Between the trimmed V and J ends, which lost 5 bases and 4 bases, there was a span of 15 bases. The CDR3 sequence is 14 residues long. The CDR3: CASSVGQGGYEQYF. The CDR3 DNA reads TGTGCCAGCAGCGTCGGACAGGGAGGGTACGAGCAGTACTTC.

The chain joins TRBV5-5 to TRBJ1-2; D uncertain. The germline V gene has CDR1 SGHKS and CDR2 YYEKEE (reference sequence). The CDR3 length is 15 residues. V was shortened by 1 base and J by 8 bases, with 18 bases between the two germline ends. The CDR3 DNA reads TGTGCCAGCAGCTTGTTGACGGCTCCTAGTGTAGGCTACACCTTC. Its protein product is CASSLLTAPSVGYTF.

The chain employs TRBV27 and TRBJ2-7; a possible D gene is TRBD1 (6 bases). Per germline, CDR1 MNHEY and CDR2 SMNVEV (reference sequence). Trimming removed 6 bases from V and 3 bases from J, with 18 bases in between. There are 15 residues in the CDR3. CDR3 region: CASRGSWTVHYEQYF. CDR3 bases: TGTGCCAGCAGAGGCTCATGGACAGTGCACTACGAGCAGTACTTC.

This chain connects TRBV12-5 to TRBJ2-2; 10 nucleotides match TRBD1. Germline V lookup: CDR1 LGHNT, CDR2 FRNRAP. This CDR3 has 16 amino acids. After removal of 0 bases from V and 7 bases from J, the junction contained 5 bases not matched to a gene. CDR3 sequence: CASGLVMGQGIGELFF. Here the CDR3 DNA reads TGTGCTAGTGGTTTGGTAATGGGACAGGGGATCGGGGAGCTGTTTTTT.

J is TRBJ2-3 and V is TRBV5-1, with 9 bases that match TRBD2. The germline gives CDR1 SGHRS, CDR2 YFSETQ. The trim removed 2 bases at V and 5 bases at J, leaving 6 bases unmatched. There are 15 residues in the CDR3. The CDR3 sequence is CASSLNSGRGDTQYF. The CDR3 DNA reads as TGCGCCAGCAGCTTAAATAGCGGGAGAGGAGATACGCAGTATTTT.

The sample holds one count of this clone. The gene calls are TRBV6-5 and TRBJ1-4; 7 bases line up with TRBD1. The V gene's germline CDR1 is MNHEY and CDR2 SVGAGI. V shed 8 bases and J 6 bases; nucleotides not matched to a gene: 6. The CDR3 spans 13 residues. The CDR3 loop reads CASSRDRDEKLFF. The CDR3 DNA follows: TGTGCCAGCTCTCGAGACAGGGATGAAAAACTGTTTTTT.

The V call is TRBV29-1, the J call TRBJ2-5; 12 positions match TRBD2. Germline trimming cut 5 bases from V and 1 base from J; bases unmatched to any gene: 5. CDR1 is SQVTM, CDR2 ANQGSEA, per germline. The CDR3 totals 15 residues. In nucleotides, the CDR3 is TGCAGCGTTACACCGGGACTAGCGGGCCAAGAGACCCAGTACTTC. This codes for CSVTPGLAGQETQYF.

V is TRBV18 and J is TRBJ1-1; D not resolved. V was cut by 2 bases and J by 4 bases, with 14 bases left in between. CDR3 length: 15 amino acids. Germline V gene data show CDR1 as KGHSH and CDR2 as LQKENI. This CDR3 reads CASSPDGVRGTEAFF. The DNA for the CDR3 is TGTGCCAGCTCACCAGACGGGGTTCGGGGCACTGAAGCTTTCTTT.